Shown below are 30 T cell receptor beta chains from a single sample sequenced in a study of T cells after yellow fever vaccination. TCRdb passed the 5' RACE reads through MiXCR, listing each CDR3 protein once. This sample has 400,000 or so distinct CDR3 sequences, with more than 5.5% found just once. The sample consisted of PBMCs, taken 5 days after the yellow fever booster vaccination. These receptors all come from a man aged 30 to 39 who received the YFV17D yellow fever vaccine.

This clonotype has only a few counts. The J gene is TRBJ2-1, the V gene TRBV3-1; TRBD2 is a possible D gene (6 bases). Trimming cost V 5 bases and J 2 bases, with 13 bases left between them. The CDR3 is made up of 15 amino acids. Per the germline V gene, CDR1 is LGHDT and CDR2 is YNNKEL (reference sequence). The CDR3 here is CASSSRDLTYNEQFF. CDR3 sequence (DNA): TGTGCCAGCAGCAGCCGGGACTTAACCTACAATGAGCAGTTCTTC.

The chain joins TRBV20-1 to TRBJ2-1; the D is unclear. The V and J ends lost 3 bases and 9 bases respectively, with 9 bases between them. The germline gives CDR1 DFQATT, CDR2 SNEGSKA (reference sequence). This CDR3 has 11 residues. The CDR3: CSASFGSEQFF. The CDR3 region has the DNA TGCAGTGCTAGCTTTGGTTCTGAGCAGTTCTTC.

The sample holds a few counts of this clonotype. J is TRBJ2-3 and V is TRBV5-5; D ambiguous. The length of the CDR3 is 13 residues. The V and J ends lost 4 bases and 4 bases respectively, with 10 bases between them. The germline V gene encodes CDR1 SGHKS and CDR2 YYEKEE (reference sequence). Here the CDR3 DNA reads TGTGCCAGCAGCCGCCAGGTCGCAGATACGCAGTATTTT. Protein sequence: CASSRQVADTQYF.

The chain recombines TRBV20-1 with TRBJ2-6; D is perhaps TRBD2 (5 bases). The CDR3 totals 16 residues. Trimming removed 6 bases at V and 2 bases at J, with 17 bases between. CDR1 and CDR2 from the germline V gene are DFQATT and SNEGSKA (reference sequence). The CDR3 nucleotides read TGCAGTGCCCTAATCTCGGGGTATACTGGGGCCAACGTCCTGACTTTC. As protein: CSALISGYTGANVLTF.

This clonotype occurred a few times. V and J are TRBV6-5 and TRBJ2-1; D possibly corresponds to TRBD2 (6 bases). The CDR3 extends over 11 amino acids. Germline V CDR1 and CDR2: MNHEY, SVGAGI. V lost 7 bases to trimming and J lost 10 bases, with 11 bases between them. The CDR3 region is CASIFGREQFF. For the CDR3, the DNA is TGTGCCAGCATTTTTGGGAGGGAGCAGTTCTTC.

The genes are TRBV7-9 and TRBJ2-1; possibly TRBD1 for D (6 bases). Trimming pared 2 bases from V and 7 bases from J, leaving 21 bases between. Germline assignment: CDR1 SEHNR and CDR2 FQNEAQ (reference sequence). The CDR3 loop spans 17 amino acids. The CDR3 protein is CASSLRGQHPRGNEQFF. In DNA, the CDR3 is TGTGCCAGCAGCTTAAGGGGACAACACCCCAGAGGGAATGAGCAGTTCTTC.

This clonotype was observed at least ten times. V is TRBV7-8 and J is TRBJ2-7, with 7 bases fitting TRBD2. Germline V lookup: CDR1 SGHVS, CDR2 FQNEAQ. The CDR3 runs 15 residues. V was clipped by 5 bases and J by 3 bases; unmatched bases: 10. The CDR3 nucleotides read TGTGCCAGCAGCCCCAGGAGCGGGGCATACTACGAGCAGTACTTC. This translates into CASSPRSGAYYEQYF.

This clonotype was seen a few times. The rearrangement joins TRBV20-1 to TRBJ1-1, with D unclear. This CDR3 region has 13 residues. In germline, CDR1 is DFQATT, CDR2 SNEGSKA (reference sequence). Trimming left V 4 bases short and J 0 bases short, with 9 bases between. The DNA of the CDR3 is TGCAGTGCTACGAGAGATATGAACACTGAAGCTTTCTTT. Encoded protein: CSATRDMNTEAFF.

This clonotype was detected ten times or more. This sequence joins TRBV12-3 or TRBV12-4 and TRBJ2-7; D unresolved. CDR3 length: 12 amino acids. Trimming cost V 1 base and J 5 bases, with 6 bases left between them. The CDR3: CASSLGADEQYF. The CDR3 DNA reads TGTGCCAGCAGTTTAGGTGCAGACGAGCAGTACTTC.

This clonotype has more than one count but fewer than ten. The chain carries TRBV6-2 or TRBV6-3 and TRBJ2-1; 7 bases are a match to TRBD1. The CDR3 consists of 13 residues. The V and J ends lost 4 bases and 5 bases, in that order; junction bases with no gene match: 2. Germline V gene sequence: CDR1 MNHEY, CDR2 SVGEGT. The CDR3 nucleotides read TGTGCCAGCAGTTCGGACAGGAACAATGAGCAGTTCTTC. Translating gives CASSSDRNNEQFF.

The chain recombines TRBV4-2 with TRBJ2-1; 10 bases are a match to TRBD1. J lost 9 bases, V lost 4 bases, and 6 bases had no gene match. CDR3 length: 14 amino acids. From germline, CDR1 is LGHNA and CDR2 YNFKEQ. The DNA for the CDR3 is TGTGCCAGCAGCCGGTCGGGACAGGGGCGTGAGCAGTTCTTC. As protein: CASSRSGQGREQFF.

This clonotype was recorded at least ten times. This chain links TRBV7-2 with TRBJ2-5, with D tentatively TRBD2 (5 bases). Between the trimmed V and J ends, which lost 1 base and 7 bases, there was a span of 16 bases. The CDR3 is 15 amino acids. CDR1 SGHTA and CDR2 FQGNSA come from the germline V gene. The CDR3 coding sequence is TGTGCCAGCAGCTTAGATCGGTCGCAGGCGGGGACCCAGTACTTC. It encodes CASSLDRSQAGTQYF.

The chain recombines TRBV6-5 with TRBJ2-7, with D perhaps matching TRBD1 (5 bases). The CDR3 covers 14 residues. Trimming cost V 6 bases and J 1 base, with 13 bases left between them. The germline gives CDR1 MNHEY, CDR2 SVGAGI. The CDR3 protein is CASRSYQGSYEQYF. DNA for the CDR3: TGTGCCAGCAGATCTTATCAGGGTTCCTACGAGCAGTACTTC.

As for this clonotype: The junction departs from the called germline gene at one end, perhaps through a read error. This rearrangement joins TRBV20-1 to TRBJ2-7; 10 positions match TRBD2. This CDR3 is built from 16 residues. Germline CDR1 reads DFQATT; CDR2 reads SNEGSKA (reference sequence). Here the CDR3 reads CCAQRPSGGSSYEQYF. In nucleotides, the CDR3 is TGCTGTGCTCAGAGGCCTAGCGGGGGAAGCTCCTACGAGCAGTACTTC.

This clonotype was seen only a few times. This chain uses TRBV12-3 or TRBV12-4 with TRBJ2-7; D gene unclear. The CDR3 extends over 14 amino acids. The V end lost 3 bases, the J end lost 0 bases, and 9 bases lay between the germline ends. CDR3 sequence: CASSLGSNSYEQYF. The CDR3 DNA reads TGTGCCAGCAGTTTGGGGTCAAACTCCTACGAGCAGTACTTC.

This clonotype was counted only a few times. J is TRBJ1-2 and V is TRBV11-2, with D maybe TRBD1 (5 bases). V was pared by 5 bases and J by 3 bases, with 7 bases between. Germline V lookup: CDR1 SGHAT, CDR2 FQNNGV. This CDR3 has 12 residues. Here the CDR3 reads CASSEGYYGYTF. The CDR3 DNA reads TGTGCCAGCAGCGAGGGGTACTATGGCTACACCTTC.

V and J are TRBV3-1 and TRBJ2-1, with 7 nucleotides matching TRBD1. Per the germline V gene, CDR1 is LGHDT and CDR2 is YNNKEL (reference sequence). Trimming took 10 bases from V and 7 from J; bases not matched to a gene: 25. CDR3 length equals 18 residues. This CDR3 is CATCQGVRVGSGGNEQFF. CDR3 DNA sequence: TGTGCCACCTGCCAAGGTGTCCGAGTCGGTTCAGGGGGAAATGAGCAGTTCTTC.

This clonotype appeared a few times. The J gene is TRBJ2-3, the V gene TRBV7-8; unclear D gene. V gave up 5 bases and J gave up 4 bases, with 10 bases separating them. This CDR3 region has 13 residues. Germline V lookup: CDR1 SGHVS, CDR2 FQNEAQ. CDR3 in DNA: TGTGCCAGCAGCAACCCTGGGTCAGATACGCAGTATTTT. Its translation is CASSNPGSDTQYF.

This clonotype was seen repeatedly, ten times or more. The gene calls are TRBV29-1 and TRBJ2-7; either TRBD1 or TRBD2 may fit D (5 bases each). Germline V gives CDR1 SQVTM, CDR2 ANQGSEA. Trimming shortened V by 5 bases and J by 6 bases, and 14 bases separated the two germline ends. The CDR3 has 12 residues. DNA of the CDR3: TGCAGCGTTAGAGGGGTCTCGGGCGAGCAGTACTTC. This encodes CSVRGVSGEQYF.

This clonotype was counted a few times. The chain links TRBV7-9 to TRBJ2-1; 10 positions match TRBD2. V gave up 5 bases and J gave up 2 bases; unmatched junction bases: 3. From germline, CDR1 is SEHNR and CDR2 FQNEAQ (reference sequence). CDR3 length: 15 residues. This chain's CDR3 is CASSISGRTYNEQFF. For the CDR3, the DNA is TGTGCCAGCAGCATTAGCGGGAGGACCTACAATGAGCAGTTCTTC.

This chain joins TRBV18 and TRBJ1-5; TRBD1 is a possible D gene (6 bases). CDR1 and CDR2 from the germline V gene are KGHSH and LQKENI. V dropped 6 bases and J dropped 3 bases, with 9 bases sitting between them. The CDR3 is 13 amino acids. CDR3 residues: CASSQGFNQPQHF. Here the CDR3 DNA reads TGTGCCAGCTCCCAGGGGTTCAATCAGCCCCAGCATTTT.

This clonotype was picked up a small number of times. The chain combines TRBV9 with TRBJ2-4, with a tentative D call TRBD2 (5 bases). The CDR3 consists of 14 residues. Germline V gives CDR1 SGDLS, CDR2 YYNGEE. V was clipped by 3 bases and J by 5 bases, with 12 bases between them. Here the CDR3 DNA reads TGTGCCAGCAGCGCGACTACTGGGGAAAACATTCAGTACTTC. Protein sequence: CASSATTGENIQYF.

Only one count was recorded for this clonotype. The gene calls are TRBV20-1 and TRBJ2-1; 7 bases match TRBD1. V shed 3 bases, J shed 8 bases, and the junction held 16 bases outside the gene matches. This CDR3 has 16 residues. Germline V gene lookup returns CDR1 DFQATT and CDR2 SNEGSKA (reference sequence). CDR3: CSASPPRTGEFDEQFF. CDR3 nucleotides: TGCAGTGCTAGTCCACCCCGGACAGGAGAATTCGATGAGCAGTTCTTC.

There are a few counts of this clonotype. The chain joins TRBV9 to TRBJ1-4; D is uncertain. The CDR3 has 14 residues. The V gene lost 4 bases and the J gene lost 0 bases, with 7 bases spanning the gap. The germline gives CDR1 SGDLS, CDR2 YYNGEE. DNA for the CDR3: TGTGCCAGCAGCAGGAGTGCAACTAATGAAAAACTGTTTTTT. Encoded protein: CASSRSATNEKLFF.

Ten or more counts support this clonotype. The chain uses TRBV2 and TRBJ2-3, with D possibly being TRBD1 or TRBD2 (5 bases each). CDR3 size: 15 residues. From germline, CDR1 is SNHLY and CDR2 FYNNEI. V lost 4 bases, J lost 1 base, and 12 bases lay in between. The CDR3 sequence is CASSAGDGRTDTQYF. The CDR3 DNA sequence: TGTGCCAGCAGTGCCGGGGACGGCCGCACAGATACGCAGTATTTT. The full variable domain, with the rest looked up from reference TRBV2 and TRBJ2-3, is EPEVTQTPSHQVTQMGQEVILRCVPISNHLYFYWYRQILGQKVEFLVSFYNNEISEKSEIFDDQFSVERPDGSNFTLKIRSTKLEDSAMYFCASSAGDGRTDTQYFGPGTRLTVL.

This clonotype was counted ten times or more. The genes are TRBV3-1 and TRBJ2-7, with D uncertain. Germline V gene sequence: CDR1 LGHDT, CDR2 YNNKEL (reference sequence). The CDR3 loop spans 13 amino acids. Trimming left V 3 bases short and J 5 bases short, with 11 bases between. As DNA, the CDR3 is TGTGCCAGCAGCCAGGGTTTAAGGGACGAGCAGTACTTC. Translated, it gives CASSQGLRDEQYF.

Details on this clonotype: A much larger clone sits a single nucleotide away, making a read error possible. The CDR3 DNA is TGTGCCAGCAGCTGGAGGTGGGCAGATACGCAGTATTTT. This encodes CASSWRWADTQYF. V gene TRBV7-2 combines with J gene TRBJ2-3, with D possibly matching TRBD2 (5 bases). With 4 bases removed from V and 4 bases from J, the gap between germline ends came to 9 bases. Germline loops: CDR1 SGHTA, CDR2 FQGNSA. The CDR3 has 13 amino acids.

The chain carries TRBV11-3 and TRBJ2-1, with 7 bases identical to TRBD1. CDR1 SGHNT and CDR2 YENEEA come from the germline V gene. CDR3 length: 16 amino acids. V was pared by 1 base and J by 7 bases, with 10 bases of the junction left unmatched. This CDR3 reads CASSLGDRALVNEQFF. The CDR3 nucleotides are TGTGCCAGCAGCTTAGGAGACAGGGCACTAGTTAATGAGCAGTTCTTC.

This clonotype was seen many times. This CDR3 reads CSAPRRGLNTEAFF. In nucleotides, the CDR3 is TGCAGTGCCCCGCGGCGGGGGTTGAACACTGAAGCTTTCTTT. The rearrangement joins TRBV20-1 to TRBJ1-1; maybe TRBD1 (5 bases). CDR3 length: 14 residues. Trimming pared 6 bases from V and 0 bases from J, leaving 14 bases between. Germline CDR1 and CDR2: DFQATT and SNEGSKA (reference sequence).

This clonotype was seen a few times. This chain joins TRBV7-2 and TRBJ2-3; TRBD2 might be the D (5 bases). CDR3 length: 15 amino acids. V was cut by 6 bases and J by 10 bases, with 23 bases left in between. CDR1 and CDR2 from the germline V gene are SGHTA and FQGNSA. For the CDR3, the DNA is TGTGCCAGCAGTCTCGGGGTCCCTCCCCCCGGAGCGCAGTATTTT. Its protein product is CASSLGVPPPGAQYF.